The T cell receptor beta chain under discussion was sequenced for a study of blood T cell repertoires in COVID-19 (TCRdb year 2020). Regarding the research as a whole: The collaborator samples originated in the United States, Italy and Spain and spanned the acute and convalescent phases of COVID-19. The material from the prospective study consisted of cDNA or gDNA derived from T cells, B-cell-depleted T cells, or PBMCs. Subjects who had been exposed to COVID-19, were actively infected with it, or had recovered from it provided the deeply sampled blood TCRbeta repertoires that made up the dataset. A freely available public database, intended as a resource for researchers studying the immune response to SARS-CoV-2, is where the repertoires were released. Samples came from the ongoing ImmuneRACE study (first 160 participants) plus 1,254 subjects from 6 global collaborators. Nearly every sample came with metadata listing a de-identified subject ID, COVID-19 status, age in years and sex. HLA class I and class II types, where available, came from metadata supplied by the sample provider rather than from assay-based typing.

In the prospective study, participants were 18 to 89 years old, resided in approximately 22 geographic areas of the United States, and were enrolled through a virtual design. In the prospective study, participants were assigned to cohorts based on the clinical history participants reported in a screening survey and a study questionnaire. For ImmuneRACE Cohort 3, a participant was defined as recovered based on two consecutive negative NP/OP PCR tests, clearance by a healthcare professional, or resolution of symptoms. In the prospective study, mobile phlebotomists collected whole blood, serum and a nasopharyngeal or oropharyngeal swab from each participant. Participants in the prospective study had the option to provide additional blood draws and questionnaires over an approximately 2-month period. Blood samples from the prospective study were shipped frozen or at room temperature prior to DNA extraction.

The immunoSEQ Assay, a bias-controlled multiplex PCR, was used to amplify TCRbeta CDR3 regions from genomic DNA. For the original study's pipeline: Within the assay, amplification of reference gene primers was used to estimate how many nucleated cells each sample contained. To quantify the absolute abundance of each unique TCRbeta CDR3 rearrangement, sequence reads were collapsed and filtered. Productive Simpson clonality was computed per sample as the square root of Simpson's diversity index over productive rearrangements. The table was pulled from immuneACCESS by TCRdb, which kept in-frame rearrangements only. Such tables lose some clones; where checked, under half of the loss comes from unresolved V genes, and the rest has no known cause. V, J and clone size are taken as reported in that table, and D and trimming were inferred from the DNA itself. In all, the sample holds a few hundred thousand clones, and around 87% of those were seen once. The top ten hold roughly 1.6% of the sample.

The germline V gene gives CDR1 as SGHNT and CDR2 as YENEEA. Clipping removes 5 bases from V and 9 bases from J, with 10 as the unmatched junction base count. Measured from the cysteine to the phenylalanine, the CDR3 is 14 residues long. Of the read, only the CDR3 DNA is kept; its 42 bases are in frame from base 1. With regard to this clone: The antigen it binds to is not known. Base qualities are not at hand, and no much larger clone is one base apart.

General conclusions and limits of the study: How much clinical and demographic metadata was included differed by source and by participant, and the metadata was provided uncurated.

The receptor was derived from a woman between 45 and 65 years old who had recovered from COVID-19. The rearrangement joined TRBV11-3 to TRBJ2-1, and 7 junction bases match TRBD1. The sequenced material came from PBMCs or T cells enriched from blood (not recorded which). The nucleotides are TGTGCCAGCAGCAAAGGGACAGAAGTGACTGAGCAGTTCTTC. It specifies CASSKGTEVTEQFF.